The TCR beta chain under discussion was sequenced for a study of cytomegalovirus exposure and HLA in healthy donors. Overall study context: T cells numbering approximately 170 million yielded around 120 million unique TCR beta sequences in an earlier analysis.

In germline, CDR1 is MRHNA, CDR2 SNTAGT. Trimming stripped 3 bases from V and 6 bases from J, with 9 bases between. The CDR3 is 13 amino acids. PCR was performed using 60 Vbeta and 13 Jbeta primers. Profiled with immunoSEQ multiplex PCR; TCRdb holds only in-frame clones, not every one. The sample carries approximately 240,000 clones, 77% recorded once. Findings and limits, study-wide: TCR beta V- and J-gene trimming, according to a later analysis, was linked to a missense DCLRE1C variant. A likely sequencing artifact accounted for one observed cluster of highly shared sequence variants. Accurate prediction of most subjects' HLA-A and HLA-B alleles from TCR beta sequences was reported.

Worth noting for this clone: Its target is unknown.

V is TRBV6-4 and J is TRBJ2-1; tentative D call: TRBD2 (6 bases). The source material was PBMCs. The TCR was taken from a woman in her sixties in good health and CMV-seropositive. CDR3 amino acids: CASSERDSNEQFF. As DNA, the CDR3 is TGTGCCAGCAGTGAACGGGACTCCAATGAGCAGTTCTTC.